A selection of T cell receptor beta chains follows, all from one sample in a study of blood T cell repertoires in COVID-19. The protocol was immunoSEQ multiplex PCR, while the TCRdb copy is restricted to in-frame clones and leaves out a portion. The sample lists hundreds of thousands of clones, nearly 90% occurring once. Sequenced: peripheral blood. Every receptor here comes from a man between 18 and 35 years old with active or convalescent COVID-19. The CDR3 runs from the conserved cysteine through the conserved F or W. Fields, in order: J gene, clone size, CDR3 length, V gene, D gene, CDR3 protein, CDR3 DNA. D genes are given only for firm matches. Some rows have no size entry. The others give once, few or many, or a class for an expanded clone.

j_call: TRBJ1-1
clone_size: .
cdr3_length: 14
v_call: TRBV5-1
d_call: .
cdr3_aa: CASSIRGSGDEAFF
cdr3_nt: TGCGCCAGCAGCATCAGGGGTTCTGGAGATGAAGCTTTCTTT

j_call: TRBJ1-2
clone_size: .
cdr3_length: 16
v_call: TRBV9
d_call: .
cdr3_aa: CASSVGGAVLNYGYTF
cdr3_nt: TGTGCCAGCAGCGTAGGGGGCGCGGTCCTCAACTATGGCTACACCTTC

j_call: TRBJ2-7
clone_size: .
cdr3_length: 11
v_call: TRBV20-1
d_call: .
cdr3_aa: CSAKTVYEQYF
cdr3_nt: TGCAGTGCTAAGACTGTCTACGAGCAGTACTTC

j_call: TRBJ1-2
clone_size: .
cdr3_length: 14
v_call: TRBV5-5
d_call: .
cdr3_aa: CASSLSGTNHGYTF
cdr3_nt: TGTGCCAGCAGTTTATCCGGGACTAACCATGGCTACACCTTC

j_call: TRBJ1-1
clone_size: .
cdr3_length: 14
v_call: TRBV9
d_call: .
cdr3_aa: CASSPGTSNTEAFF
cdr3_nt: TGTGCCAGCAGCCCGGGGACATCGAACACTGAAGCTTTCTTT

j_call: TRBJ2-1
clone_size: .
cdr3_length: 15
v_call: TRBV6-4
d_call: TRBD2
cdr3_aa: CASSERGGLGNEQFF
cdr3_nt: TGTGCCAGCAGTGAGCGGGGGGGCCTAGGAAATGAGCAGTTCTTC

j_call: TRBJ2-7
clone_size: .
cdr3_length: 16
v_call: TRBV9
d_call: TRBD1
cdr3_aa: CASSVGPDRNGYEQYF
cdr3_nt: TGTGCCAGCAGCGTAGGACCGGACAGGAATGGGTACGAGCAGTACTTC

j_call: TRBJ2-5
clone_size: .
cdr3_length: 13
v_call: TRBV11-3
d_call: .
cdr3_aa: CASSLSGQETQYF
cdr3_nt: TGTGCCAGCAGCTTATCGGGACAAGAGACCCAGTACTTC

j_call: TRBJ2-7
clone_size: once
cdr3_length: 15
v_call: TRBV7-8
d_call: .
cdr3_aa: CASSLSPVSSYEQYF
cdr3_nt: TGTGCCAGCAGCTTATCACCGGTGAGCTCCTACGAGCAGTACTTC

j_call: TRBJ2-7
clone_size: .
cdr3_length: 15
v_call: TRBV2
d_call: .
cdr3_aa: CASSASPAGSYEQYF
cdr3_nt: TGTGCCAGCAGCGCCTCCCCGGCGGGCAGCTACGAGCAGTACTTC

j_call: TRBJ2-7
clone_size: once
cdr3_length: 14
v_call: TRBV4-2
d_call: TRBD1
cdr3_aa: CASSRPGQSYEQYF
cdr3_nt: TGTGCCAGCAGCCGTCCGGGACAGTCCTACGAGCAGTACTTC

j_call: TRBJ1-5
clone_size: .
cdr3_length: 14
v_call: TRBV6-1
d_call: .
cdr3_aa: CASSYRQPNQPQHF
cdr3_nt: TGTGCCAGCAGTTATCGACAGCCCAATCAGCCCCAGCATTTT

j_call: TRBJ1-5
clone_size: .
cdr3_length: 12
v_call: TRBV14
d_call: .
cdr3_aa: CASSQDPRPQHF
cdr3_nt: TGTGCCAGCAGCCAAGATCCCAGGCCCCAGCATTTT

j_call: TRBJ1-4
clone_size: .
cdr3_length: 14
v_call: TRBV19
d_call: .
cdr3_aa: CASSPRVPREKLFF
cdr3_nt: TGTGCCAGTAGTCCACGGGTACCGAGGGAAAAACTGTTTTTT

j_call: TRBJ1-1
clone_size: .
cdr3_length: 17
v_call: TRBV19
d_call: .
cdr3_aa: CASSIRGGTGGSAEAFF
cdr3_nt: TGTGCCAGTAGTATACGAGGGGGGACGGGGGGTTCCGCTGAAGCTTTCTTT

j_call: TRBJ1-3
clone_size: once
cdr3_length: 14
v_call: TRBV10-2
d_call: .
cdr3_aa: CASSDRGSGNTIYF
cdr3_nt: TGCGCCAGCAGTGACAGGGGCTCTGGAAACACCATATATTTT

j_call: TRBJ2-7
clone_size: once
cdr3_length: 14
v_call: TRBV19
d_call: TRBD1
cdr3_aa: CASSNTGGGYEQYF
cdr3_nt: TGTGCCAGTAGTAACACAGGGGGAGGATACGAGCAGTACTTC

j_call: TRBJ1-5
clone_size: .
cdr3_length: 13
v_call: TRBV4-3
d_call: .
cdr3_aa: CASSQDLDQPQHF
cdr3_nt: TGCGCCAGCAGCCAAGATCTTGATCAGCCCCAGCATTTT

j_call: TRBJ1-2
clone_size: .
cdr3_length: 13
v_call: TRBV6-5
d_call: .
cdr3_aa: CASSYAEGIGYTF
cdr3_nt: TGTGCCAGCAGTTACGCCGAGGGAATTGGCTACACCTTC

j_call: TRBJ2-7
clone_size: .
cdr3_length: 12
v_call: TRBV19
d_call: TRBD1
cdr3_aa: CASKDRDSEQYF
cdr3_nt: TGTGCCAGCAAGGACAGGGACTCCGAGCAGTACTTC

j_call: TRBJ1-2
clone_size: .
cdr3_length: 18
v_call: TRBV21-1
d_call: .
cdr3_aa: CASSKPGTGGVGDYGYTF
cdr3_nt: TGTGCCAGCAGCAAACCCGGGACAGGGGGCGTTGGTGACTATGGCTACACCTTC

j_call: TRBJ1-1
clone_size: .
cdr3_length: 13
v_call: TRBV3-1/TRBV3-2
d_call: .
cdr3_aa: CASSLLSGAEAFF
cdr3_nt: TGTGCCAGCAGCCTTCTCTCGGGGGCTGAAGCTTTCTTT

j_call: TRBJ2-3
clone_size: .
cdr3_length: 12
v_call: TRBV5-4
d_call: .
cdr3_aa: CASSLREDTQYF
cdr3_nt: TGTGCCAGCAGCTTGCGGGAGGATACGCAGTATTTT

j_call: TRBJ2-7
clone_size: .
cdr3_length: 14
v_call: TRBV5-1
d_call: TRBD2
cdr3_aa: CASRGGFGSYEQYF
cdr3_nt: TGCGCCAGCAGGGGGGGGTTCGGGTCCTACGAGCAGTACTTC

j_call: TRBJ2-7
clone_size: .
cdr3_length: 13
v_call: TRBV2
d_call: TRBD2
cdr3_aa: CASSGLGAYEQYF
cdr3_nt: TGTGCCAGCTCCGGACTAGGGGCCTACGAGCAGTACTTC

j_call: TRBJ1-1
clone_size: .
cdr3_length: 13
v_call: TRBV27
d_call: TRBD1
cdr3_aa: CASSPGQGPEAFF
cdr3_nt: TGTGCCAGCAGTCCCGGACAGGGGCCCGAAGCTTTCTTT

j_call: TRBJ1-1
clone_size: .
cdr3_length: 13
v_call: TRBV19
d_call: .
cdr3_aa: CASSRQTNTEAFF
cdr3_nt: TGTGCCAGTAGCCGACAAACTAACACTGAAGCTTTCTTT

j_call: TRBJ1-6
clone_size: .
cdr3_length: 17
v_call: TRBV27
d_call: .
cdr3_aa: CASSAQPGGVYNSPLHF
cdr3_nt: TGTGCCAGCAGTGCGCAACCCGGAGGGGTGTATAATTCACCCCTCCACTTT

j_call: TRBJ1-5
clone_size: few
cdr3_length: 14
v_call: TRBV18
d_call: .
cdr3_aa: CASSLDGGSLPQHF
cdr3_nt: TGTGCCAGCTCACTCGACGGAGGGAGTCTTCCCCAGCATTTT

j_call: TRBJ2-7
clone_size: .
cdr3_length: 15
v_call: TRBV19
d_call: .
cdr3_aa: CASSPGQGPPLEQYF
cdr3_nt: TGTGCCAGTAGTCCCGGACAAGGTCCCCCCCTCGAGCAGTACTTC

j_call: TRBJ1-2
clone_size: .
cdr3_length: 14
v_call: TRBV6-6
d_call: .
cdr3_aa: CASSFRDTRRGYTF
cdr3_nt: TGTGCCAGCAGTTTTAGGGACACCCGCCGAGGCTACACCTTC

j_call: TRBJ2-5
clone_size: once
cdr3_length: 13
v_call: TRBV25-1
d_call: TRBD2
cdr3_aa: CASSARGGVVQYF
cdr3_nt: TGTGCCAGCAGTGCCCGCGGGGGGGTTGTCCAGTACTTC

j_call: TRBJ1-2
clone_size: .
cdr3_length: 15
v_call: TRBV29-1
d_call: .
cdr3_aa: CSVVLAGRDNYGYTF
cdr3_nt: TGCAGCGTGGTACTCGCAGGGAGGGACAACTATGGCTACACCTTC

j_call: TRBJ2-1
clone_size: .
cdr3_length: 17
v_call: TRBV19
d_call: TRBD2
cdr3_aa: CASSNPGLAGGRDEQFF
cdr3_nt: TGTGCCAGTAGTAATCCGGGACTAGCGGGGGGTCGGGATGAGCAGTTCTTC

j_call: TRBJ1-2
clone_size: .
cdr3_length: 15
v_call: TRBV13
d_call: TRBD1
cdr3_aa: CASSLPMRAGGGYTF
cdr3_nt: TGTGCCAGCAGCCTCCCTATGCGTGCAGGGGGTGGCTACACCTTC

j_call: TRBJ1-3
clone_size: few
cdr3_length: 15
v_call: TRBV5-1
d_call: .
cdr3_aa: CASAPGQNSGNTIYF
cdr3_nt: TGCGCCAGCGCGCCAGGCCAAAATTCTGGAAACACCATATATTTT

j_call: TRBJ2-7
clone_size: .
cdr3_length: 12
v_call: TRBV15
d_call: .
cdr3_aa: CATSRSTYEQYF
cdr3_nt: TGTGCCACCAGCAGGTCCACCTACGAGCAGTACTTC

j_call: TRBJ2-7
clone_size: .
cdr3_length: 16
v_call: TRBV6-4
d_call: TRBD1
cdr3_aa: CASSDSSPGQGNEQYF
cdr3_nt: TGTGCCAGCAGTGACTCCTCTCCGGGACAGGGTAACGAGCAGTACTTC

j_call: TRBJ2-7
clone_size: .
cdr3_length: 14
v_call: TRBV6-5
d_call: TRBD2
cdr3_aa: CASSYSRGAYEQYF
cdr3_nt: TGTGCCAGCAGTTACTCCCGGGGGGCCTACGAGCAGTACTTC

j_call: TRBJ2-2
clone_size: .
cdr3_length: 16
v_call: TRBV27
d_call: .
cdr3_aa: CASSFSGRVRTGELFF
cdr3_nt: TGTGCCAGCAGTTTTTCGGGCAGGGTGCGCACCGGGGAGCTGTTTTTT

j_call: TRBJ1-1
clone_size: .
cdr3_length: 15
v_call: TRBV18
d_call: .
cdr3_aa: CASSPVTDMNTEAFF
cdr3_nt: TGTGCCAGCTCACCAGTAACAGACATGAACACTGAAGCTTTCTTT

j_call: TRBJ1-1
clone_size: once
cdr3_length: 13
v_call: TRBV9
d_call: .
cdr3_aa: CASSVAPLTEAFF
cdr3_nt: TGTGCCAGCAGCGTAGCCCCCCTCACTGAAGCTTTCTTT